The 25 T cell receptor beta chains reported below all come from one sample, sequenced in a study of shared clonotypes between healthy human individuals (dated by TCRdb to 2018 to 2021). The protocol used for the library was the immunoSEQ multiplex PCR assay. TCRdb carries this immuneACCESS record with in-frame sequences only. Its versions omit some clonotypes, under half of them owing to an unresolved V gene in the studies checked, with the rest unexplained. In this sample the table shows 2 million to 2.5 million clones, about 90% of which occur a single time. Approximately 0.41% of the sample is held by the ten biggest clonotypes. The sample taken for sequencing was naive CD4+ T cells from PBMCs. This specimen's cell subset or site label, per the study, means: CD45RA+ positively selected. Every receptor here comes from a man younger than 30 in good health. Some clones in this sample may be carry-over from other donors' samples.

The J gene is TRBJ2-1, the V gene TRBV10-1; D assignment may be TRBD1 or TRBD2 (5 bases each). CDR1 is WNHNN, CDR2 SYGVQD, per germline (reference sequence). Trimming took off 5 bases at V and 6 bases at J, with 14 bases between the two ends. The CDR3 runs to 14 residues. CDR3 nucleotide sequence: TGCGCCAGCAGTCTCGGGACCACCTTCAATGAGCAGTTCTTC. Translated, it gives CASSLGTTFNEQFF.

The V and J genes are TRBV2 and TRBJ1-1; TRBD1 might be the D (5 bases). CDR3 length equals 15 residues. Trimming took off 4 bases at V and 1 base at J, with 13 bases between the two ends. Germline CDR1 reads SNHLY; CDR2 reads FYNNEI. The CDR3 nucleotides read TGTGCCAGCAGTGTTATGGGGGGTCGGAACACTGAAGCTTTCTTT. Protein product: CASSVMGGRNTEAFF.

A remark on this clone: The identical CDR3 is also encoded by other nucleotide sequences in the sample. This sequence joins TRBV5-1 and TRBJ1-5; no reliable D call. The V gene's germline CDR1 is SGHRS and CDR2 YFSETQ. CDR3 length: 13 amino acids. Trimming took off 0 bases at V and 5 bases at J, with 6 bases between the two ends. CDR3 DNA sequence: TGCGCCAGCAGCTTGGAACCGCATCAGCCCCAGCATTTT. Translation gives CASSLEPHQPQHF.

The V gene is TRBV29-1, the J gene TRBJ1-4; tentatively, D is TRBD1 (5 bases). Germline CDR1 SQVTM, CDR2 ANQGSEA. Trimming removed 7 bases at V and 6 bases at J, with 9 bases between. There are 11 residues in the CDR3. CDR3 sequence: CSGGLDEKLFF. The CDR3 nucleotides are TGCAGCGGGGGACTGGATGAAAAACTGTTTTTT. Drawing the rest from reference TRBV29-1 and TRBJ1-4, the complete variable domain is SAVISQKPSRDICQRGTSLTIQCQVDSQVTMMFWYRQQPGQSLTLIATANQGSEATYESGFVIDKFPISRPNLTFSTLTVSNMSPEDSSIYLCSGGLDEKLFFGSGTQLSVL.

Concerning this clone itself: The same CDR3 also results from other DNA sequences found in this sample. J is TRBJ2-7 and V is TRBV5-1; D possibly corresponds to TRBD1 (6 bases). Germline loops: CDR1 SGHRS, CDR2 YFSETQ. CDR3 length: 14 residues. V shed 0 bases and J shed 3 bases, with 10 bases lying between them. The CDR3 reads CASSLGQGIYEQYF. The CDR3 DNA reads as TGCGCCAGCAGCTTGGGTCAGGGGATCTACGAGCAGTACTTC.

The J gene is TRBJ2-1, the V gene TRBV5-1; 8 bases are a match to TRBD2. Germline V gives CDR1 SGHRS, CDR2 YFSETQ. V lost 2 bases to trimming and J lost 1 base; unmatched junction nucleotides: 8. This CDR3 region has 17 residues. CDR3 nucleotides: TGCGCCAGCAGCTTCCTGCAAGCGGGAGTGTCCTACAATGAGCAGTTCTTC. As protein: CASSFLQAGVSYNEQFF. The full variable domain, completed using reference TRBV5-1 and TRBJ2-1, is KAGVTQTPRYLIKTRGQQVTLSCSPISGHRSVSWYQQTPGQGLQFLFEYFSETQRNKGNFPGRFSGRQFSNSRSEMNVSTLELGDSALYLCASSFLQAGVSYNEQFFGPGTRLTVL.

The rearrangement uses TRBV5-1 and TRBJ2-7; possibly TRBD1 or TRBD2 for D (5 bases each). Germline-derived CDR1 and CDR2 are SGHRS and YFSETQ. This CDR3 comprises 16 residues. V shed 0 bases and J shed 7 bases, with 20 bases lying between them. CDR3 sequence: CASSLVGTVIPLEQYF. CDR3 DNA sequence: TGCGCCAGCAGCTTGGTGGGGACCGTAATACCTCTGGAGCAGTACTTC.

DNA for the CDR3: TGTGCCAGCACTCCGGGGACTAGCGGGTACGAGCAGTACTTC. Residues: CASTPGTSGYEQYF. This rearrangement joins TRBV28 to TRBJ2-7, with 12 bases matching TRBD2. Germline V lookup: CDR1 MDHEN, CDR2 SYDVKM. The CDR3 runs 14 residues. V shed 7 bases, J shed 4 bases, and the junction held 5 bases outside the gene matches. The full variable domain, in which reference TRBV28 and TRBJ2-7 provide the parts outside the CDR3, is DVKVTQSSRYLVKRTGEKVFLECVQDMDHENMFWYRQDPGLGLRLIYFSYDVKMKEKGDIPEGYSVSREKKERFSLILESASTNQTSMYLCASTPGTSGYEQYFGPGTRLTVT.

The rearrangement uses TRBV9 and TRBJ1-1; maybe TRBD1 (5 bases). Trimming cost V 0 bases and J 0 bases, with 15 bases left between them. CDR1 and CDR2 from the germline V gene are SGDLS and YYNGEE. The CDR3 is 17 amino acids. The DNA for the CDR3 is TGTGCCAGCAGCGTAGCGGGGAGGGGCCGGGTGAACACTGAAGCTTTCTTT. It specifies CASSVAGRGRVNTEAFF.

The J gene is TRBJ2-3, the V gene TRBV4-1, with 11 bases aligning to TRBD2. The CDR3 is 17 amino acids. Germline CDR1 and CDR2: MGHRA and YSYEKL. V lost 3 bases to trimming and J lost 1 base; unmatched junction nucleotides: 6. CDR3 region: CASSHLGTSGRTDTQYF. The CDR3 bases are TGCGCCAGCAGCCACCTGGGGACTAGCGGCCGCACAGATACGCAGTATTTT.

The chain has TRBV7-9 and TRBJ2-1; the match to TRBD1 covers 7 bases. The germline V gene has CDR1 SEHNR and CDR2 FQNEAQ (reference sequence). J was trimmed by 4 bases and V by 4 bases; bases with no gene match: 7. The CDR3 is made up of 15 amino acids. The CDR3 sequence: CASSSGGSVYNEQFF. The CDR3 DNA reads as TGTGCCAGCAGCTCAGGGGGTAGCGTTTACAATGAGCAGTTCTTC.

The V and J genes are TRBV5-1 and TRBJ1-4; the match to TRBD1 covers 9 bases. The CDR3 is 18 amino acids. Trimming cost V 0 bases and J 3 bases; bases outside gene matches: 9. The germline gives CDR1 SGHRS, CDR2 YFSETQ. The CDR3 spells CASSLARTGDYANEKLFF. The CDR3 DNA follows: TGCGCCAGCAGCTTGGCTCGGACAGGGGATTATGCTAATGAAAAACTGTTTTTT. Full variable domain (outside the CDR3, taken from reference TRBV5-1 and TRBJ1-4): KAGVTQTPRYLIKTRGQQVTLSCSPISGHRSVSWYQQTPGQGLQFLFEYFSETQRNKGNFPGRFSGRQFSNSRSEMNVSTLELGDSALYLCASSLARTGDYANEKLFFGSGTQLSVL.

The chain links TRBV28 to TRBJ1-1; weak D call: TRBD1 (5 bases). Trimming took off 4 bases at V and 4 bases at J, with 10 bases between the two ends. Germline assignment: CDR1 MDHEN and CDR2 SYDVKM. The CDR3 runs to 13 residues. The chain's CDR3 is CASSSGPSTEAFF. Here the CDR3 DNA reads TGTGCCAGCAGTTCAGGGCCCAGCACTGAAGCTTTCTTT.

The chain carries TRBV10-3 and TRBJ2-4; D gene ambiguous. Trimming removed 6 bases from V and 3 bases from J, with 6 bases in between. This CDR3 is 12 amino acids long. CDR1 is ENHRY and CDR2 is SYGVKD in the germline V gene. Written as DNA, the CDR3 is TGTGCCATCAGCGCAGTCAAAAACATTCAGTACTTC. Encoded protein: CAISAVKNIQYF.

The chain joins TRBV19 to TRBJ2-3; the match to TRBD1 covers 9 bases. The CDR3 is 14 amino acids. V trimming: 5 bases; J trimming: 5 bases; junction bases outside the gene matches: 5. The V gene's germline CDR1 is LNHDA and CDR2 SQIVND (reference sequence). CDR3 DNA sequence: TGTGCCAGTAGTTCGACAGGGGGGATAGATACGCAGTATTTT. Its translation: CASSSTGGIDTQYF.

This clone showed up just once. The chain combines TRBV10-3 with TRBJ2-1, with a weak D call TRBD2 (6 bases). V was clipped by 3 bases and J by 2 bases, with 14 bases between them. Germline V gene lookup returns CDR1 ENHRY and CDR2 SYGVKD. The CDR3 covers 16 residues. This CDR3 is CAISDRRRGTYNEQFF. CDR3 sequence (DNA): TGTGCCATCAGTGATCGTCGGCGGGGAACCTACAATGAGCAGTTCTTC.

The CDR3 here is CASSLVGRGGGDTEAFF. Here the CDR3 DNA reads TGCGCCAGCAGCTTGGTTGGTCGGGGAGGAGGGGACACTGAAGCTTTCTTT. The chain recombines TRBV5-1 with TRBJ1-1; TRBD1 might be the D (5 bases). The CDR3 runs 17 residues. The V and J ends lost 0 bases and 3 bases respectively, with 18 bases between them. Per the germline V gene, CDR1 is SGHRS and CDR2 is YFSETQ.

The gene calls are TRBV4-1 and TRBJ2-7; TRBD1 matches 10 bases. The CDR3 extends over 15 amino acids. Germline V lookup: CDR1 MGHRA, CDR2 YSYEKL. V was clipped by 1 base and J by 4 bases; unmatched bases: 4. In nucleotides, the CDR3 is TGCGCCAGCAGCCAAGCCGGGACAGGGGATTACGAGCAGTACTTC. Its translation: CASSQAGTGDYEQYF.

J is TRBJ2-1 and V is TRBV7-9, with D tentatively TRBD1 (6 bases). The CDR3 has 14 residues. V dropped 1 base and J dropped 4 bases, with 8 bases sitting between them. The germline CDR1 and CDR2 sequences are SEHNR and FQNEAQ (reference sequence). CDR3 DNA sequence: TGTGCCAGCAGCTTAGATCAGGGGTACAATGAGCAGTTCTTC. Translation: CASSLDQGYNEQFF.

CDR3 loop: CASSLDRGPWQPQHF. The DNA of the CDR3 is TGTGCCAGCAGTTTGGACAGGGGCCCCTGGCAGCCCCAGCATTTT. The chain carries TRBV6-5 and TRBJ1-5; 9 bases align to TRBD1. Germline loops: CDR1 MNHEY, CDR2 SVGAGI. The V segment lost 4 bases and the J segment 7 bases; nucleotides outside the gene matches: 8. The CDR3 spans 15 residues.

The V gene is TRBV28, the J gene TRBJ1-5; D not resolved. This CDR3 is built from 17 residues. V lost 3 bases and J 0 bases, leaving 15 bases between the germline ends. Germline values: CDR1 MDHEN, CDR2 SYDVKM. CDR3 sequence (DNA): TGTGCCAGCAGTTTGTTTAGGGCATCCTTTAGCAATCAGCCCCAGCATTTT. It encodes CASSLFRASFSNQPQHF.

This clone has only one observation. This chain joins TRBV6-6 and TRBJ1-2; D is possibly TRBD1 (5 bases). The CDR3 extends over 14 amino acids. Between the trimmed V and J ends, which lost 2 bases and 5 bases, there was a span of 12 bases. Germline V gene data show CDR1 as MNHNY and CDR2 as SVGAGI (reference sequence). In nucleotides, the CDR3 is TGTGCCAGCAGTTACGGGGCTACAACATATGGCTACACCTTC. It specifies CASSYGATTYGYTF.

V gene TRBV27 combines with J gene TRBJ1-5; 10 positions match TRBD1. This CDR3 comprises 15 residues. Per the germline V gene, CDR1 is MNHEY and CDR2 is SMNVEV (reference sequence). Trimming took 5 bases from V and 4 from J; bases not matched to a gene: 5. The CDR3 loop reads CASSRMGQGNQPQHF. CDR3 DNA: TGTGCCAGCAGTCGGATGGGACAGGGGAATCAGCCCCAGCATTTT.

The chain joins TRBV5-4 to TRBJ2-7; D may match TRBD1 or TRBD2 (5 bases each). V was trimmed by 0 bases and J by 5 bases, leaving 12 bases between them. The CDR3 spans 14 residues. Germline-derived CDR1 and CDR2 are SGHNT and YYREEE (reference sequence). The CDR3 DNA sequence: TGTGCCAGCAGCTTGGGGGGGTTTGGCGACGAGCAGTACTTC. The encoded protein is CASSLGGFGDEQYF.

The rearrangement joins TRBV9 to TRBJ2-7; 10 bases are shared with TRBD2. The CDR3 is 17 residues long. V lost 0 bases, J lost 7 bases, and 13 bases stayed unmatched. The germline gives CDR1 SGDLS, CDR2 YYNGEE. The CDR3 sequence: CASSVGLAGGPTMEQYF. As DNA, the CDR3 is TGTGCCAGCAGCGTAGGGTTAGCGGGAGGCCCGACTATGGAGCAGTACTTC.